This TCR beta chain was sequenced in a study of T cell responses to AZD1222 COVID-19 vaccine (dated by TCRdb to the early 2020s). Context from the whole study: A total of about 230 trial participants underwent TCR sequencing, of whom 207 received two doses of AZD1222 and some 25 received two doses of the MenACWY control vaccine. Trial participants were enrolled by age into subgroups of 18-55, 56-69 and 70-plus years, and roughly 150, 30 and 60 TCR-sequenced participants, respectively, were included in these subgroups.

The time point label, as the study defines it: about 28 days (+/-7) after the second vaccine dose. AZD1222 recipients with second doses at about 4 weeks or about 12 weeks were pooled, because spike-specific TCR depth and breadth did not differ between schedules. Vaccinee samples were obtained from the UK trials COV001 and COV002, which included a single-blind randomized controlled phase 2/3 trial of AZD1222 (ChAdOx1 nCoV-19) in healthy adults. For TCRbeta chain sequencing, PBMC samples were collected from trial participants at day 0 and at day 28 after the second dose. The CDR3 regions of human TCRbeta chains were analyzed by immunosequencing. As for how the authors treated the data: TCRs in the repertoires were compared against a reference library of SARS-CoV-2-specific TCRs that had been generated with the MIRA antigen-specificity platform. Breadth was defined as the fraction of unique TCRs that were SARS-CoV-2-associated, and depth was defined as the fraction of total T cells that were SARS-CoV-2-associated. Each spike-specific TCR was assigned to its reactive spike region and to a CD4 or CD8 class using the MIRA data. Log10-transformed breadth and depth values were compared by one-way ANOVA with Sidak's multiple comparisons tests. TCRdb's version of the immuneACCESS table is confined to in-frame rearrangements and falls short of the full clone set. An unresolved V gene accounts for under half of the shortfall where checked; the remainder is of unknown origin. That table furnishes V, J and clone size, whereas the DNA furnished D and trimming. A total of around 94,000 clones appear in this sample, around 85% of them only once. Together, the top ten hold around 5% of the sample.

In regard to this clone: The antigen this receptor binds is unknown. Base-call qualities are not available, and no considerably larger clone is one nucleotide away.

CDR1 and CDR2, per the germline V gene, are MDHEN and SYDVKM. Its CDR3 holds 12 amino acids, cysteine through phenylalanine. Solely the CDR3 DNA is kept, with 36 bases framed from the first base. V is clipped by 3 bases and J by 6 bases, and the sequence between their germline boundaries is 8 bases long. The paper's findings and limits, for the study overall: A significant rise in spike-specific TCR breadth and depth was observed after two AZD1222 doses relative to day 0 and relative to MenACWY recipients. The 56-69-year group was small, and its depth increase did not reach significance, likely because of low power. Conclusions about previously exposed vaccinees are limited, since just five or six AZD1222 recipients were seropositive for SARS-CoV-2 at baseline. Participants were mostly white British and included more females than males, and it was suggested by the authors that clonal diversity may have been underestimated. Reportedly, almost half of the unique spike-specific TCRs recognized epitopes lying outside the regions that are mutated in the B.1.351 and B.1.1.7 variants. The whole spike protein was spanned by vaccine-associated CD4 TCRs, and dominant responses were seen in regions 160-218 and 743-854. Because no samples from the day 14 peak response were available, repertoires could be characterized only after the peak T cell response.

The clonotype was recovered from an adult who received the AZD1222 COVID-19 vaccine. The sequences come from peripheral blood, collected 28 days after the second AZD1222 dose. This sequence uses TRBV28 and TRBJ1-1; TRBD1 is a possible D gene, resting on 5 matching bases. The encoded CDR3 is CASSFGGAEAFF. The DNA reads TGTGCCAGCAGTTTTGGGGGAGCTGAAGCTTTCTTT.